These T cell receptor beta chains were read from a single sample in a study of memory CD4+ T cells and cytomegalovirus serostatus. The table came from immunoSEQ multiplex PCR; TCRdb's copy has only in-frame clones and leaves some out. The repertoire includes 80,000 or so clones, around 80% of them detected once, and just over 2.5% sits in the top ten. The sequenced sample was memory CD4+ T cells from blood. These receptors were obtained from an adult in good health and CMV-seropositive. Each CDR3 is given with its conserved first and last residue. D genes are given only for firm matches. Some rows have no size entry. The others give once, few or many, or a class for an expanded clone.

CDR3aa,CDR3nt,abundance,j_gene,d_gene,v_gene
CASSRIGQSSGNTIYF,TGTGCCAGTAGTCGTATAGGACAGAGCTCTGGAAACACCATATATTTT,once,TRBJ1-3,.,TRBV19
CAISESGLPGETQYF,TGTGCCATCAGTGAGTCGGGACTACCTGGAGAGACCCAGTACTTC,.,TRBJ2-5,TRBD2,TRBV10-3
CASRTGLRGPPNYGYTF,TGTGCCAGCAGGACCGGTTTACGGGGCCCGCCTAACTATGGCTACACCTTC,few,TRBJ1-2,.,TRBV27
CASSSGTGNEKLFF,TGTGCCAGCAGCTCCGGGACCGGGAATGAAAAACTGTTTTTT,.,TRBJ1-4,.,TRBV2
CASSGRGRDGELFF,TGTGCCAGCAGCGGCCGGGGCCGGGACGGGGAGCTGTTTTTT,.,TRBJ2-2,.,TRBV28
CASSFSFDGSTDTQYF,TGTGCCAGCAGTTTCTCCTTCGACGGTAGCACAGATACGCAGTATTTT,.,TRBJ2-3,.,TRBV6-5
CASSYRVHEQFF,TGCGCCAGCAGCTACAGGGTCCACGAGCAGTTCTTC,.,TRBJ2-1,.,TRBV5-1
CAWNQDPSTNEKLFF,TGTGCCTGGAACCAGGATCCCTCAACTAATGAAAAACTGTTTTTT,.,TRBJ1-4,.,TRBV30
CAISENPGGGYTF,TGTGCCATCAGTGAGAATCCGGGGGGGGGCTACACCTTC,.,TRBJ1-2,.,TRBV10-3
CASSLARGTDTQYF,TGTGCCAGCAGCTTAGCGCGAGGCACAGATACGCAGTATTTT,.,TRBJ2-3,.,TRBV7-2
CASSVPGLGPYGYTF,TGTGCCAGCAGCGTCCCGGGACTCGGCCCCTATGGCTACACCTTC,.,TRBJ1-2,.,TRBV9
CASSRAGGRNTIYF,TGTGCCAGCAGCCGTGCAGGGGGTAGAAACACCATATATTTT,.,TRBJ1-3,TRBD1,TRBV7-9
CASSLRDSRPPQHF,TGCGCCAGCAGCTTGCGAGACAGCCGTCCGCCCCAGCATTTT,.,TRBJ1-5,.,TRBV5-1
CASKGFTSYNEQFF,TGTGCCAGCAAGGGGTTCACGTCCTACAATGAGCAGTTCTTC,.,TRBJ2-1,.,TRBV5-4
CAISEVRSDSPLHF,TGTGCCATCAGTGAGGTTCGTTCGGATTCACCCCTCCACTTT,.,TRBJ1-6,.,TRBV10-3
CASSDIGKSGVHQPQHF,TGTGCCAGCAGCGATATAGGGAAGTCTGGCGTGCATCAGCCCCAGCATTTT,.,TRBJ1-5,.,TRBV28
CASSLASGPSNYGYTF,TGTGCCAGCAGCTTGGCTAGCGGGCCTTCGAACTATGGCTACACCTTC,.,TRBJ1-2,.,TRBV5-4
CASSLQGARDLPYGYTF,TGCGCCAGCAGCTTACAAGGGGCGCGGGATCTGCCCTATGGCTACACCTTC,.,TRBJ1-2,.,TRBV5-1
CASSIEGSRHGNEQFF,TGTGCCAGTAGTATAGAGGGGAGCCGCCACGGGAATGAGCAGTTCTTC,.,TRBJ2-1,.,TRBV19
CASSVGRQGVGEKLFF,TGTGCCAGTAGCGTGGGGAGACAGGGAGTAGGGGAAAAACTGTTTTTT,.,TRBJ1-4,TRBD1,TRBV19
CASSLSGRGANQPQHF,TGTGCCAGCAGTTTGTCCGGCAGAGGGGCCAATCAGCCCCAGCATTTT,.,TRBJ1-5,.,TRBV27
CASTPLQGSSGYTF,TGTGCCAGCACCCCACTCCAGGGAAGTAGTGGCTACACCTTC,.,TRBJ1-2,.,TRBV9
CASSPTEDRGYLNEKLFF,TGCGCCAGCAGCCCGACGGAGGACAGGGGGTACCTTAATGAAAAACTGTTTTTT,.,TRBJ1-4,TRBD1,TRBV4-3
CASSLVNMGFTGELFF,TGTGCCAGCAGCTTGGTTAACATGGGGTTTACCGGGGAGCTGTTTTTT,few,TRBJ2-2,.,TRBV5-5
CASSAHSRVGGYEQYF,TGTGCCAGCAGTGCCCACTCCAGGGTAGGAGGGTACGAGCAGTACTTC,.,TRBJ2-7,.,TRBV6-1
CASSLEGRLAGAEQFF,TGCGCCAGCAGCTTGGAAGGCCGACTAGCGGGAGCAGAGCAGTTCTTC,.,TRBJ2-1,TRBD2,TRBV5-1
CASSQAGTGGYGYTF,TGCGCCAGCAGCCAAGCCGGGACAGGGGGCTATGGCTACACCTTC,.,TRBJ1-2,TRBD1,TRBV4-1
CASSLFSVSAEAFF,TGTGCCAGCAGTTTATTTTCGGTATCCGCTGAAGCTTTCTTT,.,TRBJ1-1,.,TRBV27
CASRRTDSYEQYF,TGTGCCAGCAGAAGGACGGACTCCTACGAGCAGTACTTC,once,TRBJ2-7,.,TRBV6-5
CASSPTGTEAFF,TGCGCCAGCAGCCCCACGGGGACTGAAGCTTTCTTT,few,TRBJ1-1,.,TRBV5-1
CASSQEMGNTIYF,TGTGCCAGCAGCCAAGAGATGGGAAACACCATATATTTT,.,TRBJ1-3,.,TRBV14
CASSELGGNQPQHF,TGTGCCAGCAGTGAGTTAGGGGGCAATCAGCCCCAGCATTTT,.,TRBJ1-5,.,TRBV2
CASSQVPTGMTGELFF,TGCGCCAGCAGCCAAGTCCCGACAGGGATGACCGGGGAGCTGTTTTTT,.,TRBJ2-2,TRBD1,TRBV4-1
CASSIRGRDNEKLFF,TGTGCCAGTAGTATTAGGGGACGGGATAATGAAAAACTGTTTTTT,.,TRBJ1-4,.,TRBV19
CASSPTSEGDTQYF,TGCGCCAGCAGCCCGACTAGCGAGGGAGATACGCAGTATTTT,.,TRBJ2-3,TRBD2,TRBV5-1
CASSLNPHRTEKLFF,TGTGCCAGCAGTTTAAATCCCCACAGGACGGAAAAACTGTTTTTT,.,TRBJ1-4,.,TRBV28
CASSEALNSGGDTQYF,TGTGCCAGCAGTGAAGCGCTTAATAGCGGCGGGGATACGCAGTATTTT,.,TRBJ2-3,.,TRBV2
CAWRTYGAGANVLTF,TGTGCCTGGCGAACTTATGGGGCTGGGGCCAACGTCCTGACTTTC,.,TRBJ2-6,.,TRBV30
CASSPSGAREQYF,TGTGCCAGCTCACCATCGGGGGCGCGGGAGCAGTACTTC,.,TRBJ2-7,.,TRBV18
CASSADTEAFF,TGTGCCAGCTCGGCAGACACTGAAGCTTTCTTT,.,TRBJ1-1,.,TRBV18
CASSRSGLNGETQYF,TGCGCCAGCAGCCGCAGCGGGCTAAACGGGGAGACCCAGTACTTC,.,TRBJ2-5,.,TRBV4-3